This T cell receptor beta chain was sequenced in a study of Ad26.COV2.S vaccination and SARS-CoV-2 variants. Treatment specified: 15 to 20 received Ad26.COV2.S at low or high dose, single or two shots; roughly five received placebo; per-sample allocation not given. Sampling took place 63 days after the first vaccine or placebo injection. Repertoires were generated with immunoSEQ multiplex PCR, while TCRdb's copy carries only in-frame clones and drops some. The table shows about 680,000 clones, with more than 80% occurring only once. V lost 2 bases to trimming and J lost 1 base; unmatched junction nucleotides: 2. The germline CDR1 and CDR2 sequences are LNHNV and YYDKDF (reference sequence). The CDR3 runs to 16 residues.

The genes are TRBV15 and TRBJ2-7; 13 bases align to TRBD2. The clonotype originates from a person aged 18-65 years who received the Ad26.COV2.S COVID-19 vaccine or a placebo. This material consisted of peripheral blood, taken in a trial of Ad26.COV2.S vaccine versus placebo. In nucleotides, the CDR3 is TGTGCCACCAGCAGACCGGGACTAGCGGGGTCCTACGAGCAGTACTTC. Translated, it gives CATSRPGLAGSYEQYF.